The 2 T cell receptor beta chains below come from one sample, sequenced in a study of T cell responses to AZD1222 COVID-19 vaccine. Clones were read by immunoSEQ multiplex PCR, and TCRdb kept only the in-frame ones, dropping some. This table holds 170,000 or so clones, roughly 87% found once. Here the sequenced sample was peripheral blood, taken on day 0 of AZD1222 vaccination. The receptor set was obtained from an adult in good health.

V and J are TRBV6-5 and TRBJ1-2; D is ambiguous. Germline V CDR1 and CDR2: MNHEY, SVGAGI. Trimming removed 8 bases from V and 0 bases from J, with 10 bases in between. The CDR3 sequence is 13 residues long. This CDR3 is CASGQEPNYGYTF. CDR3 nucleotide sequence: TGTGCCAGCGGGCAGGAGCCTAACTATGGCTACACCTTC.

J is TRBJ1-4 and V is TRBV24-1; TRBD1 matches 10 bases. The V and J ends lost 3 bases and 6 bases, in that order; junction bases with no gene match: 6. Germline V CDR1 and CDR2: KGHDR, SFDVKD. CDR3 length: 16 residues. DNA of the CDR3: TGTGCCACCAGTGATGGGCCAGGGACAGGGGATGAAAAACTGTTTTTT. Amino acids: CATSDGPGTGDEKLFF.